This T cell receptor (beta chain) came from a study of T cell responses to AZD1222 COVID-19 vaccine. Notes on the study in general: Along spike, vaccine-associated CD4 TCRs were found throughout, with dominance at 160-218 and 743-854. A mostly white British donor set with more females was recruited, and clonal diversity was possibly underestimated.

Turning to this clone: Its antigen is not identified.

Sequencing was performed with immunoSEQ multiplex PCR; in TCRdb, only in-frame clones are kept and a portion is missing. The sample lists nearly 95,000 clones; around 90% were seen once. V lost 0 bases, J lost 9 bases, and 0 bases lay in between. Per the germline V gene, CDR1 is MNHEY and CDR2 is SVGEGT. This CDR3 contains 11 residues. The receptor comes from an adult in good health. This sequence joins TRBV6-2 or TRBV6-3 and TRBJ1-6; D gene unclear. The starting material was peripheral blood, obtained on day 0 of AZD1222 vaccination. The CDR3 reads CASSYSSPLHF. CDR3 coding DNA: TGTGCCAGCAGTTACTCTTCACCCCTCCACTTT.